The 15 T cell receptor beta chains given below trace back to one sample, sequenced in a study of CD8 T cells in Susac syndrome. Reverse transcription of roughly 0.5 to 1 ug RNA used random hexamers. TCRdb re-derived calls from the immunoSEQ multiplex PCR reads in MiXCR, one entry per CDR3 protein. Of more than 70,000 distinct CDR3 sequences in the sample, approximately 92% were seen once. Sequenced input: CD8+ T cells from PBMCs. Receptors originate from a human donor in good health.

The rearrangement links TRBV5-1 to TRBJ1-1, with 9 positions matching TRBD1. After removal of 0 bases from V and 10 bases from J, the junction contained 10 bases not matched to a gene. The CDR3 sequence is 15 residues long. Germline-derived CDR1 and CDR2 are SGHRS and YFSETQ. Here the CDR3 reads CASSLGLGQGRAAFF. In nucleotides, the CDR3 is TGCGCCAGCAGCTTGGGATTGGGACAGGGACGGGCAGCTTTCTTT.

This chain uses TRBV14 with TRBJ1-1, with no clear D. The CDR3 consists of 15 residues. CDR1 and CDR2 from the germline V gene are SGHDN and FVKESK. V lost 1 base, J lost 11 bases, and 20 bases lay in between. CDR3 protein: CASSQGLPALFEAFF. CDR3 coding DNA: TGTGCCAGCAGCCAAGGGCTCCCCGCCCTTTTCGAGGCTTTCTTT.

The chain links TRBV7-3 to TRBJ2-3; D is possibly TRBD1 or TRBD2 (5 bases each). Trimming left V 3 bases short and J 2 bases short, with 12 bases between. Germline V gene lookup returns CDR1 SGHTA and CDR2 FQGTGA. The length of the CDR3 is 15 residues. The CDR3 protein is CASSFYGGVTDTQYF. CDR3 bases: TGTGCCAGCAGCTTCTATGGGGGAGTCACAGATACGCAGTATTTT.

This chain links TRBV6-1 with TRBJ2-7; D is perhaps TRBD1 (5 bases). The CDR3 is 12 amino acids. V shed 2 bases and J shed 6 bases, with 8 bases lying between them. CDR1 and CDR2 from the germline V gene are MNHNS and SASEGT. DNA of the CDR3: TGTGCCAGCAGTGAACAGGGCACCGAGCAGTACTTC. This codes for CASSEQGTEQYF.

This sequence joins TRBV15 and TRBJ1-2; D is perhaps TRBD1 (5 bases). The CDR3 is 13 amino acids. Trimming shortened V by 1 base and J by 4 bases, and 7 bases separated the two germline ends. Germline V CDR1 and CDR2: LNHNV, YYDKDF (reference sequence). CDR3 in DNA: TGTGCCACCAGCAGAGTGGGGCTCTATGGCTACACCTTC. Amino acids: CATSRVGLYGYTF.

The chain has TRBV4-2 and TRBJ2-4, with 7 bases that match TRBD1. The CDR3 has 14 residues. Germline V lookup: CDR1 LGHNA, CDR2 YNFKEQ. After removal of 4 bases from V and 10 bases from J, the junction contained 10 bases not matched to a gene. The DNA for the CDR3 is TGTGCCAGCAGCCCTCCGGGACAGAGGGAAATTCAGTACTTC. Translating gives CASSPPGQREIQYF.

The V gene is TRBV6-1, the J gene TRBJ1-1; D remains ambiguous. The CDR3 sequence is 12 residues long. CDR1 and CDR2 from the germline V gene are MNHNS and SASEGT. V gave up 4 bases and J gave up 5 bases, with 8 bases separating them. DNA for the CDR3: TGTGCCAGCAGTGCACCTCGGACTGAAGCTTTCTTT. Its translation is CASSAPRTEAFF.

The chain links TRBV28 to TRBJ1-5; tentatively, D is TRBD1 (5 bases). The CDR3 has 16 amino acids. V was trimmed by 4 bases and J by 3 bases, leaving 16 bases between them. Germline CDR1 MDHEN, CDR2 SYDVKM. The CDR3: CASSSPDGGLNQPQHF. Here the CDR3 DNA reads TGTGCCAGCAGTTCCCCGGACGGGGGACTCAATCAGCCCCAGCATTTT.

The rearrangement links TRBV4-2 to TRBJ2-6, with D maybe TRBD2 (5 bases). CDR1 LGHNA and CDR2 YNFKEQ come from the germline V gene. The CDR3 runs to 16 residues. Trimming left V 0 bases short and J 1 base short, with 7 bases between. The CDR3 reads CASSQEGGSGANVLTF. The CDR3 DNA sequence: TGTGCCAGCAGCCAAGAGGGCGGGTCTGGGGCCAACGTCCTGACTTTC.

The chain combines TRBV29-1 with TRBJ1-1, with 8 bases lining up with TRBD1. The CDR3 is 13 residues long. The germline V gene has CDR1 SQVTM and CDR2 ANQGSEA. The trim removed 1 base at V and 5 bases at J, leaving 3 bases unmatched. Here the CDR3 reads CSVEGTGWTEAFF. Written as DNA, the CDR3 is TGCAGCGTTGAAGGGACAGGGTGGACTGAAGCTTTCTTT.

V gene TRBV5-1 combines with J gene TRBJ1-1; D is unresolved. Germline assignment: CDR1 SGHRS and CDR2 YFSETQ. V was trimmed by 4 bases and J by 4 bases, leaving 14 bases between them. The CDR3 sequence is 14 residues long. The CDR3: CASSPRMGGTEAFF. The CDR3 DNA reads as TGCGCCAGCAGCCCCCGTATGGGCGGCACTGAAGCTTTCTTT. The variable domain in full, completed from reference TRBV5-1 and TRBJ1-1, reads KAGVTQTPRYLIKTRGQQVTLSCSPISGHRSVSWYQQTPGQGLQFLFEYFSETQRNKGNFPGRFSGRQFSNSRSEMNVSTLELGDSALYLCASSPRMGGTEAFFGQGTRLTVV.

The V gene is TRBV2, the J gene TRBJ2-7, with 9 bases identical to TRBD1. V lost 8 bases to trimming and J lost 6 bases; unmatched junction nucleotides: 11. This CDR3 is built from 14 residues. From germline, CDR1 is SNHLY and CDR2 FYNNEI. The CDR3 DNA is TGTGCCAGCGGATCCCCGGGACAGGGCCTCGAGCAGTACTTC. Translated: CASGSPGQGLEQYF.

V and J are TRBV7-9 and TRBJ2-3; no reliable D call. CDR1 and CDR2 (germline): SEHNR, FQNEAQ (reference sequence). V gave up 3 bases and J gave up 10 bases, with 8 bases separating them. The CDR3 covers 11 residues. CDR3 sequence (DNA): TGTGCCAGCAGCTTGGGCAAGGCGCAGTATTTT. Translating gives CASSLGKAQYF.

The rearrangement links TRBV6-4 to TRBJ1-5; possibly TRBD1 for D (6 bases). In germline, CDR1 is MRHNA, CDR2 SNTAGT. This CDR3 has 16 residues. V was shortened by 4 bases and J by 3 bases, with 16 bases between the two germline ends. CDR3 sequence (DNA): TGTGCCAGCAGTGGGGGGGGGCGGGGAATCAATCAGCCCCAGCATTTT. Amino acids: CASSGGGRGINQPQHF.

The chain employs TRBV12-3 or TRBV12-4 and TRBJ2-5; TRBD2 matches 11 bases. CDR3 length: 13 amino acids. The J segment lost 5 bases and the V segment lost 6 bases, leaving 2 bases of the junction unmatched. The CDR3 loop is CASRLAGVETQYF. The CDR3 DNA is TGTGCCAGCAGACTAGCGGGGGTGGAGACCCAGTACTTC.